This T cell receptor (beta chain) was identified during a study of T cells after yellow fever vaccination. About the study: For low cell numbers, libraries were made with SMART-Seq v4 Ultra Low Input.

Study-wide points: The secondary response was weaker but peaked faster, day 5 versus 15. The study re-detected most primary-vaccination clones after the booster (96% CD4, approximately 88% CD8). Across the CD4 and CD8 compartments, a small share of clonotypes was present in both.

This CDR3 is 15 amino acids long. From germline, CDR1 is KGHSH and CDR2 LQKENI. V was clipped by 6 bases and J by 2 bases; unmatched bases: 7. This clonotype was observed many times. Its antigen remains unknown. From the 5' RACE reads, TCRdb called clonotypes with MiXCR, one entry per CDR3 protein. The repertoire has about 360,000 distinct CDR3 sequences, 6% to 8% of them found once; the top ten carry approximately 15%. This receptor was identified in a man aged 30-40 years who received the YFV17D yellow fever vaccine. Sample: PBMCs, taken 5 days after the yellow fever booster vaccination. The V and J genes are TRBV18 and TRBJ2-7, with 10 bases identical to TRBD2. The CDR3 is CASSRTSGPTYEQYF. The DNA of the CDR3 is TGTGCCAGCTCGCGGACTAGCGGCCCAACCTACGAGCAGTACTTC.